This T cell receptor (beta chain) was recorded in a study of blood T cell repertoires in COVID-19. With 0 bases removed from V and 4 bases from J, the gap between germline ends came to 7 bases. Looked up from germline, CDR1 is SGHNT and CDR2 is YYREEE (reference sequence). CDR3 length equals 14 residues. The assay was immunoSEQ multiplex PCR, and TCRdb's table has in-frame clones only and misses some. The table has hundreds of thousands of clones, around 83% seen once. The chain joins TRBV5-4 to TRBJ2-2; D gene unclear. The sequence came from a woman aged 45 to 65 with acute or convalescent COVID-19. Material: peripheral blood. The CDR3 DNA sequence: TGTGCCAGCAGCTTGGTCTCGGGCACCGGGGAGCTGTTTTTT. Residues: CASSLVSGTGELFF.